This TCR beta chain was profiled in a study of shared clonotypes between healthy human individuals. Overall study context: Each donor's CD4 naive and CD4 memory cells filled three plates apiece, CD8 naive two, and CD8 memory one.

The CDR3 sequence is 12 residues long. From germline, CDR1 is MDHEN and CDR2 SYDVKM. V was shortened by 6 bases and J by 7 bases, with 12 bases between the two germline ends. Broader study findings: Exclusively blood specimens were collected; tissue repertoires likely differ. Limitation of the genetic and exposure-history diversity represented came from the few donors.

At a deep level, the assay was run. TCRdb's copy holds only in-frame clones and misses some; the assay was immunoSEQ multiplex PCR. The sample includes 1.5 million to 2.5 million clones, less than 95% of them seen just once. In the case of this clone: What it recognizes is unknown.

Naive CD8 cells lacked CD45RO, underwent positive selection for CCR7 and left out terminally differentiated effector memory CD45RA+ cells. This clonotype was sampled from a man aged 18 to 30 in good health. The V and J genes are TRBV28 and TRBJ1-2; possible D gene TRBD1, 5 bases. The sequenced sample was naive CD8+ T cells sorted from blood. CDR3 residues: CASSPTVFGYTF. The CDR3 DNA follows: TGTGCCAGCAGCCCGACAGTTTTTGGCTACACCTTC.